This T cell receptor (beta chain) is from a study of early T cells in non-severe SARS-CoV-2 infection. Overall study context: Sequencing used unsorted whole-blood bulk RNA, so chains lack pairing. Study outcomes and limitations: Matching results from VDJdb favored anti-spike CD8 responses, leaving private and CD4 specificities undetected.

Researchers attached unique molecular identifiers to individual cDNA molecules. One entry per CDR3 protein results from TCRdb running MiXCR on the 5' RACE reads. Among approximately 69,000 distinct CDR3 sequences listed, 10% to 15% were seen once. This clonotype showed up many times. Its antigen is not known. The CDR3 runs 13 residues. The ends were cut back, 1 base at V and 3 bases at J, with 4 bases in the middle. Germline loops: CDR1 SGHTA, CDR2 FQGTGA. This sequence was found in an adult who was a healthcare worker with PCR-confirmed SARS-CoV-2 infection or an uninfected control (not recorded which). The sample consisted of whole blood. The chain combines TRBV7-3 with TRBJ2-1; D uncertain. The CDR3 nucleotides read TGTGCCAGCAGCTTAAGCGTCTACAATGAGCAGTTCTTC. Protein product: CASSLSVYNEQFF.